This T cell receptor beta chain derives from a study of blood T cell repertoires in COVID-19. Study as a whole: The United States, Italy and Spain were the sources of the acute and convalescent COVID-19 samples. From T cells, B-cell-depleted T cells, or PBMCs came the material, which was cDNA or gDNA.

Per the original methods: Using reference gene primer amplification, nucleated cell counts were estimated. Clones were sequenced by immunoSEQ multiplex PCR, and TCRdb holds only the in-frame ones, with some missing. V and J calls and clone size are as listed in that table; D and trimming were resolved from the DNA. The table includes 86,000 or so clones, around 85% detected once. V lost 0 bases and J lost 2, with 11 bases in between. The CDR3 has 16 residues. In germline, CDR1 is MNHEY, CDR2 SVGAGI. The chain couples TRBV6-5 to TRBJ1-5; D unclear. Material: peripheral blood. The sequence came from a man in his sixties or seventies with acute or convalescent COVID-19. The CDR3 coding sequence is TGTGCCAGCAGTTACTCTCCAGGTTGGGGCAATCAGCCCCAGCATTTT. Translating it yields CASSYSPGWGNQPQHF.